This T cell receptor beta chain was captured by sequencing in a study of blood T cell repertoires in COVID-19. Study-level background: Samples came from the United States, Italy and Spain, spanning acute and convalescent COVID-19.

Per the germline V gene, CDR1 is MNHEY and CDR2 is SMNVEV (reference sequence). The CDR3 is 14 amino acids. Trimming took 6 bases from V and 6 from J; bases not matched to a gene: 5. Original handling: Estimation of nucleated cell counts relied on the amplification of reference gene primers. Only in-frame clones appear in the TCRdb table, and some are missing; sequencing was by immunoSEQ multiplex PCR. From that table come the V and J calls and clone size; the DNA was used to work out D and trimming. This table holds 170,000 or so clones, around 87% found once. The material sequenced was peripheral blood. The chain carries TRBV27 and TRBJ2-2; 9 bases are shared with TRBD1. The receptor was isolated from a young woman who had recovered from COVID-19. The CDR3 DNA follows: TGTGCCAGCAGCCCGGACAGGGGAGCCGGGGAGCTGTTTTTT. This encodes CASSPDRGAGELFF.